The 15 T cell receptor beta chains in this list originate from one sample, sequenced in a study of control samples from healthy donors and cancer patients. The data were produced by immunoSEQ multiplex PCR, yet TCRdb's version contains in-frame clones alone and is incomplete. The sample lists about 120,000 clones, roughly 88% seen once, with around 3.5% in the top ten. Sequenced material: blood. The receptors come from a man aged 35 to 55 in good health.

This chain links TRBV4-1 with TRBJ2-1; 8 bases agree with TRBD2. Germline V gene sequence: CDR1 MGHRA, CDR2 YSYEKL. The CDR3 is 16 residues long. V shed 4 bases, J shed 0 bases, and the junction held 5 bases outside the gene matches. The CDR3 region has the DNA TGCGCCAGCAGCCCTTTAGCGGGGAGCTCCTACAATGAGCAGTTCTTC. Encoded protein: CASSPLAGSSYNEQFF.

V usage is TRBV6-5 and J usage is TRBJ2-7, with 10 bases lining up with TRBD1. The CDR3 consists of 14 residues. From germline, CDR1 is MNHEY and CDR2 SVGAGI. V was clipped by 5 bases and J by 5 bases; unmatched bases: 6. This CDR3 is CASSTRDRGHEQYF. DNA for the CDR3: TGTGCCAGCAGTACCCGGGACAGGGGCCACGAGCAGTACTTC.

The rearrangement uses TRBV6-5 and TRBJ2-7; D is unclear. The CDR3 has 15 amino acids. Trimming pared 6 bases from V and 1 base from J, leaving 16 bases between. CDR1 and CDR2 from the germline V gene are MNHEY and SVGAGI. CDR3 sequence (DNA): TGTGCCAGCAGGTATACCCAGAGCCGATCCTACGAGCAGTACTTC. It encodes CASRYTQSRSYEQYF.

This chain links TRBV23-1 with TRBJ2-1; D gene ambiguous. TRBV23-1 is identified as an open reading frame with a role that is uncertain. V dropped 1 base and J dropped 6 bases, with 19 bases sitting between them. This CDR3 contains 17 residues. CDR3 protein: CASSQLAPGNYGNEQFF. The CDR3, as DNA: TGCGCCAGCAGTCAATTGGCCCCGGGTAATTACGGCAATGAGCAGTTCTTC.

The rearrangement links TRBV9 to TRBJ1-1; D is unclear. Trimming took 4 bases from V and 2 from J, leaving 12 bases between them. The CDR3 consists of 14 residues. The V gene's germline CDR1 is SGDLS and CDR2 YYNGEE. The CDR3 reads CASSSGQANTEAFF. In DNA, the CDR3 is TGTGCCAGCAGCTCCGGGCAGGCTAACACTGAAGCTTTCTTT. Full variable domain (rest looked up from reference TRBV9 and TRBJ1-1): DSGVTQTPKHLITATGQRVTLRCSPRSGDLSVYWYQQSLDQGLQFLIQYYNGEERAKGNILERFSAQQFPDLHSELNLSSLELGDSALYFCASSSGQANTEAFFGQGTRLTVV.

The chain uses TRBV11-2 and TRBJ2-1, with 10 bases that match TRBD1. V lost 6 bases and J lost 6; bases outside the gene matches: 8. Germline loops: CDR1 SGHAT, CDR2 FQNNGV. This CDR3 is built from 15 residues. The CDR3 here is CASREDRGPGNEQFF. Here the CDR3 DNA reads TGTGCCAGCAGGGAAGACAGGGGGCCGGGCAATGAGCAGTTCTTC. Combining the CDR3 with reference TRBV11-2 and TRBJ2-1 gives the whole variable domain EAGVAQSPRYKIIEKRQSVAFWCNPISGHATLYWYQQILGQGPKLLIQFQNNGVVDDSQLPKDRFSAERLKGVDSTLKIQPAKLEDSAVYLCASREDRGPGNEQFFGPGTRLTVL.

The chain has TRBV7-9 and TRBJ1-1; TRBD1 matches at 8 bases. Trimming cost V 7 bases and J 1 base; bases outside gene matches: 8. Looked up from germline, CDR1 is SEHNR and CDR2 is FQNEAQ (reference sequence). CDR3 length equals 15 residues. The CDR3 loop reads CASTFIGTGNTEAFF. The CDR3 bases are TGTGCCAGCACCTTCATTGGGACAGGGAACACTGAAGCTTTCTTT.

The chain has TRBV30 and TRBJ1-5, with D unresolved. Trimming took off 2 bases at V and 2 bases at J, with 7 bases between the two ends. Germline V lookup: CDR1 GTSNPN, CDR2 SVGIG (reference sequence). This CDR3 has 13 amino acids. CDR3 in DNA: TGTGCCTGGAGTATGAAGGGCAATCAGCCCCAGCATTTT. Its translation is CAWSMKGNQPQHF.

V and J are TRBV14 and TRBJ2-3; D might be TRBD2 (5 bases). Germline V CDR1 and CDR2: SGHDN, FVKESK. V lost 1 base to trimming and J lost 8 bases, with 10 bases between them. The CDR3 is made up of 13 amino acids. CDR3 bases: TGTGCCAGCAGCCAAGCGCCTGGAGGTACGCAGTATTTT. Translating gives CASSQAPGGTQYF.

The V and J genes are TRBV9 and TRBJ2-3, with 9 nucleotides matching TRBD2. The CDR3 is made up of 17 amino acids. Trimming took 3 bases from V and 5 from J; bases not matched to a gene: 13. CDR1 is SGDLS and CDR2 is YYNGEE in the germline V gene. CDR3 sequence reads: CASSGNIAGAGLDTQYF. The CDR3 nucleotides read TGTGCCAGCAGCGGAAACATAGCGGGGGCGGGTTTAGATACGCAGTATTTT.

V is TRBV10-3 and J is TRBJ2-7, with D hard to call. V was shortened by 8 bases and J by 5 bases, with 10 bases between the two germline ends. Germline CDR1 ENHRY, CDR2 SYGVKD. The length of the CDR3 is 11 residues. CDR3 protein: CAISETNEQYF. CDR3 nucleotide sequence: TGTGCCATCTCTGAGACCAACGAGCAGTACTTC.

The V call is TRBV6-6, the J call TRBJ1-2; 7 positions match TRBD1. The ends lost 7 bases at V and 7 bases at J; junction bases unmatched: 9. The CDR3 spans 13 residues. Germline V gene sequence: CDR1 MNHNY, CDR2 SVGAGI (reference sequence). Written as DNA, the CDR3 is TGTGCCAGCAATCAGGACAGGTCCCCTGGCTACACCTTC. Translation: CASNQDRSPGYTF.

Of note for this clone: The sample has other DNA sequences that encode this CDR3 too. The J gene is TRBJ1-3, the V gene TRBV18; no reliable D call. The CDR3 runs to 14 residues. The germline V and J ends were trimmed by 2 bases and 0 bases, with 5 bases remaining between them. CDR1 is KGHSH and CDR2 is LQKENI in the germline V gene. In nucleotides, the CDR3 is TGTGCCAGCTCACCAAAGGACTCTGGAAACACCATATATTTT. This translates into CASSPKDSGNTIYF.

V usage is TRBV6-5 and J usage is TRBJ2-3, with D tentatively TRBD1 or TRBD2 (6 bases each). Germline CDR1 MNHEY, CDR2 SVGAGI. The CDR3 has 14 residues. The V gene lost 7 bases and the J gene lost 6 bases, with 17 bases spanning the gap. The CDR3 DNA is TGTGCCAGCATCCAGGGGAAAGGGGGGGATACGCAGTATTTT. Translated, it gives CASIQGKGGDTQYF.

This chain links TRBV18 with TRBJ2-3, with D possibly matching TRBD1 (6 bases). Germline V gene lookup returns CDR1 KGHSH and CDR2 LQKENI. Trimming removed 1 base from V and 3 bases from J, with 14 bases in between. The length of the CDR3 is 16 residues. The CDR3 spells CASSPRGQGSTDTQYF. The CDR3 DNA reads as TGTGCCAGCTCACCACGGGGGCAGGGAAGTACAGATACGCAGTATTTT.